A single sample gave rise to the 7 T cell receptor beta chains below, sequenced in a study of vaccination effects on CD4 cells after COVID-19. Produced via immunoSEQ multiplex PCR; TCRdb's table is partial and in-frame only. In the table there are 25,000 to 30,000 clones, around 80% of which are singletons. For these receptors, no antigen is known. ViraFEST assay sequencing came after antigen-specific CD4+ T cells were expanded with viral peptide pools. Between days 9 and 11 of culture, CD4+ T cells were separated out. Either the BNT162b2 or mRNA-1273 vaccine was given to participants in two doses. The sample in question was CD4+ T cells from PBMCs cultured with SARS-CoV-2 spike peptides, obtained after COVID-19 vaccination. Source of these receptors: a human donor who received a COVID-19 vaccine. Some clones in this sample may be carry-over from other donors' samples.

V gene TRBV18 combines with J gene TRBJ1-5; D is possibly TRBD1 (5 bases). Trimming cost V 3 bases and J 9 bases, with 12 bases left between them. Germline V CDR1 and CDR2: KGHSH, LQKENI. The CDR3 runs 13 residues. The CDR3 region has the DNA TGTGCCAGCTCACCTCAGGGATCCACGCCCCAGCATTTT. This gives the protein CASSPQGSTPQHF.

The chain links TRBV6-5 to TRBJ2-7; weak D call: TRBD1 (6 bases). From germline, CDR1 is MNHEY and CDR2 SVGAGI. Trimming took 5 bases from V and 0 from J, leaving 11 bases between them. This CDR3 comprises 14 residues. CDR3 DNA: TGTGCCAGCAGTCCAGACAGGAGCTCCTACGAGCAGTACGTC. It is translated as CASSPDRSSYEQYV.

This chain joins TRBV6-5 and TRBJ1-3; D unresolved. Germline CDR1 reads MNHEY; CDR2 reads SVGAGI. The CDR3 spans 15 residues. V was shortened by 6 bases and J by 0 bases, with 12 bases between the two germline ends. Here the CDR3 reads CASRDPGSSGNTIYF. The CDR3 DNA reads as TGTGCCAGCAGAGACCCCGGGTCCTCTGGAAACACCATATATTTT.

The V call is TRBV18, the J call TRBJ1-3; D is undetermined. Germline loops: CDR1 KGHSH, CDR2 LQKENI. V shed 3 bases and J shed 2 bases, with 14 bases lying between them. This CDR3 has 16 amino acids. DNA for the CDR3: TGTGCCAGCTCACCGGTTGGGTATCCCCCTGGAAACACCATATATTTT. Its translation: CASSPVGYPPGNTIYF.

V gene TRBV12-3 or TRBV12-4 combines with J gene TRBJ1-2; D gene unclear. This CDR3 has 13 amino acids. Deletions cut 2 bases from V and 8 bases from J, with 12 bases between. CDR3 bases: TGTGCCAGCAGTTTAACGGGAACCAGGGGCTACACCTTC. Translating it yields CASSLTGTRGYTF.

This chain uses TRBV7-2 with TRBJ1-5; D is unresolved. The germline V and J ends were trimmed by 0 bases and 4 bases, with 10 bases remaining between them. The V gene's germline CDR1 is SGHTA and CDR2 FQGNSA. The CDR3 has 15 residues. In DNA, the CDR3 is TGTGCCAGCAGCTTAGCCGCCGTTCTTAATCAGCCCCAGCATTTT. Amino acids: CASSLAAVLNQPQHF.

The rearrangement joins TRBV7-2 to TRBJ1-5; D is unresolved. Germline assignment: CDR1 SGHTA and CDR2 FQGNSA. The CDR3 is 13 residues long. The germline V and J ends were trimmed by 1 base and 7 bases, with 8 bases remaining between them. CDR3 protein: CASSLVRRQPQHF. CDR3 sequence (DNA): TGTGCCAGCAGCTTAGTAAGGAGGCAGCCCCAGCATTTT.